This T cell receptor (beta chain) stems from a study of beta chain features in type 1 diabetes. Germline-derived CDR1 and CDR2 are LNHNV and YYDKDF (reference sequence). This CDR3 region has 14 residues. V lost 4 bases, J lost 3 bases, and 10 bases lay in between. Every isolated RNA sample was fully reverse transcribed, so sequencing captured expressed TCRB transcripts. The table came from immunoSEQ multiplex PCR; TCRdb's copy has only in-frame clones and leaves some out. The sample includes about 290,000 clones, about 8% seen only once; the top ten take about 0.93%. This clone occurred a few times. V and J are TRBV15 and TRBJ1-3, with D possibly being TRBD1 (5 bases). Specimen: central memory CD4+ T cells from blood. This TCR came from a woman under 30 in good health. The CDR3 DNA sequence: TGTGCCACCAGCAACCCGAGGGGTGGAAACACCATATATTTT. Translation: CATSNPRGGNTIYF.